The rows below give T cell receptor beta chains drawn from one sample of a study of T cells after yellow fever vaccination. One entry per CDR3 protein results from TCRdb running MiXCR on the 5' RACE reads. This table holds more than 300,000 distinct CDR3 sequences, 9.5% to 12% found once. The sequencing here drew on CD4+ T cells sorted from PBMCs, taken 45 days after the yellow fever booster vaccination. All receptors come from a man between 18 and 29 years old who received the YFV17D yellow fever vaccine. CDR3s include the opening cysteine and the closing phenylalanine or tryptophan. The D gene is left open where the match is weak. Clone size, where shown, is once, few, many, or a class for clones that have expanded.

.,TRBJ2-2,few,TRBV21-1,TGTGCCAGCAGCAAAGCTACATGGCAGGGAGAATTTGAGGACACCGGGGAGCTGTTTTTT,CASSKATWQGEFEDTGELFF
.,TRBJ2-7,.,TRBV3-1,TGTGCCAGCAGCCAAGATAGGAACAGGGCGTACGAGCAGTACTTC,CASSQDRNRAYEQYF
.,TRBJ1-2,few,TRBV18,TGTGCCAGCTCACCACCGGGAGCTAACTATGGCTACACCTTC,CASSPPGANYGYTF
.,TRBJ2-4,.,TRBV12-3/TRBV12-4,TGTGCCAGCAGTTTAGGGGGTCGGGACATTCAGTACTTC,CASSLGGRDIQYF
.,TRBJ1-1,.,TRBV6-2/TRBV6-3,TGTGCCAGCACCGAGACTTACACTGAAGCTTTCTTT,CASTETYTEAFF
TRBD2,TRBJ2-7,few,TRBV23-1,TGCGCCAGCAGTCAATCGGAGCGGGGGCCCACCTCCTACGAGCAGTACTTC,CASSQSERGPTSYEQYF
.,TRBJ1-2,.,TRBV10-3,TGTGCCATCAGTGAGCAGGAGATTAGGCGCTACACCTTC,CAISEQEIRRYTF
.,TRBJ2-2,.,TRBV4-3,TGCGCCAGCAGCCAGGACCTCTCAAAAGTAGGCACCGGGGAGCTGTTTTTT,CASSQDLSKVGTGELFF
TRBD1,TRBJ2-7,few,TRBV4-2,TGTGCCAGCAGCCAAGCGTCGACAGGGGGCTACGAGCAGTACTTC,CASSQASTGGYEQYF
TRBD1,TRBJ1-5,few,TRBV18,TGTGCCAGCTCACCGGGACAGGGACCAGGGCAGCCCCAGCATTTT,CASSPGQGPGQPQHF
TRBD1,TRBJ1-2,.,TRBV20-1,TGCAGTGCTAAGACAGGGGTGGCTTATGGCTACACCTTC,CSAKTGVAYGYTF
.,TRBJ2-3,once,TRBV18,TGTGCCAGCTCCCAAAGAGGACGCACAGATACGCAGTATTTT,CASSQRGRTDTQYF
.,TRBJ2-5,.,TRBV6-2/TRBV6-3,TGTGCCAGCAACAGGGACTACCAAGAGACCCAGTACTTC,CASNRDYQETQYF
.,TRBJ1-5,few,TRBV3-1,TGTGCCAGCAGCCAAGAGGGGGCCCAGCCCCAGCATTTT,CASSQEGAQPQHF
.,TRBJ2-7,.,TRBV29-1,TGCAGCGTTGTTACCCAAGTTCAAGGGGACTACGAGCAGTACTTC,CSVVTQVQGDYEQYF
.,TRBJ2-7,many,TRBV5-6,TGTGCCAGCAGCTTGGGAGAGCTCTACGAGCAGTACTTC,CASSLGELYEQYF
.,TRBJ1-5,few,TRBV10-3,TGTGCCATCAGTGAGATGGGGGGCCAGCCCCAGCATTTT,CAISEMGGQPQHF
TRBD2,TRBJ2-5,.,TRBV7-2,TGTGCCAGCAGCAAGAAAGCGGGGGAGACCCAGTACTTC,CASSKKAGETQYF
.,TRBJ1-2,few,TRBV6-2/TRBV6-3,TGTGCCAGCAGTCGGGACCACAACTATGGCTACACCTTC,CASSRDHNYGYTF
.,TRBJ1-2,.,TRBV5-5,TGTGCCAGCAGCTTGTCTACCCCAAGGAGGGCTAACTATGGCTACACCTTC,CASSLSTPRRANYGYTF
.,TRBJ2-7,many,TRBV10-3,TGTGCCGCACGATCCCAAGTGGGTCCCTACGAGCAGTACTTC,CAARSQVGPYEQYF
.,TRBJ2-5,.,TRBV20-1,TGCAGTGCTAGGAGGCGTGAAAATTTTGAGACCCAGTACTTC,CSARRRENFETQYF
.,TRBJ1-6,.,TRBV7-6,TGTGCCAGCACCCCCCGGGACGCCAAAAATTCACCCCTCCACTTT,CASTPRDAKNSPLHF
TRBD1,TRBJ2-3,.,TRBV29-1,TGCAGCATTGGACAGGGGCTCGGGGGGAACACAGATACGCAGTATTTT,CSIGQGLGGNTDTQYF
.,TRBJ1-4,few,TRBV27,TGTGCCAGCAGTATGCGACAGAATGAAAAACTGTTTTTT,CASSMRQNEKLFF
.,TRBJ2-6,many,TRBV5-1,TGCGCCAGCCGCGACCCTGGGGCCAACGTCCTGACTTTC,CASRDPGANVLTF
.,TRBJ1-1,.,TRBV7-9,TGTGCCAGCTCCGGGACAGAAGCTTTCTTT,CASSGTEAFF
.,TRBJ2-1,few,TRBV18,TGTGCCAGCTCGGGCCCGGGGAAATCCTACAATGAGCAGTTCTTC,CASSGPGKSYNEQFF
TRBD1,TRBJ2-1,many,TRBV5-1,TGCGCCAGCAGCTCCGGGACAGGGGGCAATGAGCAGTTCTTC,CASSSGTGGNEQFF
.,TRBJ2-3,many,TRBV5-4,TGTGCCAGCAGTCGGAGGGGCAGCACAGATACGCAGTATTTT,CASSRRGSTDTQYF
.,TRBJ2-3,few,TRBV5-1,TGCGCCAGCAGCTTTGGGATTCGCACAGATACGCAGTATTTT,CASSFGIRTDTQYF
.,TRBJ2-1,.,TRBV5-1,TGCGCCAGCAGCCGGCAGGCTAGCTCCAATGAGCAGTTCTTC,CASSRQASSNEQFF
.,TRBJ1-2,.,TRBV6-6,TGTGCCAGCAGTCCTCTCATAAGGGTGGGTGGCGATGGCTACACCTTC,CASSPLIRVGGDGYTF
.,TRBJ2-5,few,TRBV29-1,TGCAGCGTTTCTGGGGGGACAGCCCAATCCGCCGCTGGACCCCAGTACTTC,CSVSGGTAQSAAGPQYF
.,TRBJ1-5,few,TRBV5-5,TGTGCCAGCAGCTTATTGACCGGGCCCGCGAGAGCGCAGCCCCAGCATTTT,CASSLLTGPARAQPQHF
TRBD1,TRBJ1-1,.,TRBV7-2,TGTGCCAGCAGCCCAGGACAGGGGGCGTTGAACACTGAAGCTTTCTTT,CASSPGQGALNTEAFF
.,TRBJ1-2,few,TRBV7-9,TGTGCCAGCAGCGGAAACAGTGTTAGGGGCTACACCTTC,CASSGNSVRGYTF
.,TRBJ1-4,.,TRBV15,TGTGCCACCAGCGTAGCAAGGACAGCAACTAATGAAAAACTGTTTTTT,CATSVARTATNEKLFF
.,TRBJ1-6,.,TRBV6-2/TRBV6-3,TGTGCCAGCAGCCCGGCCCCTAGGGCCTGGACTAATTCACCCCTCCACTTT,CASSPAPRAWTNSPLHF
TRBD2,TRBJ2-2,few,TRBV20-1,TGCAGTGCTAGAGAAACTAGCGGGGGGGCCCGTTTCGGGGAGCTGTTTTTT,CSARETSGGARFGELFF
.,TRBJ2-4,few,TRBV3-1,TGTGCCAGCAGCCAAGGGGTGACAGAAAACATTCAGTACTTC,CASSQGVTENIQYF
TRBD1,TRBJ1-1,.,TRBV18,TGTGCCAGCTCAGGACAGGGGGCATTTGAAGCTTTCTTT,CASSGQGAFEAFF
.,TRBJ2-2,.,TRBV5-1,TGCGCCAGCAGCTTCCAGGGGCCTGGCACCGGGGAGCTGTTTTTT,CASSFQGPGTGELFF
TRBD2,TRBJ2-2,.,TRBV27,TGTGCCAGCAGTTTTAGCGGGGGCCCATGGGAGCTGTTTTTT,CASSFSGGPWELFF
.,TRBJ1-2,few,TRBV5-1,TGCGCCAGCAGTCCCGATCATACAGGGTTGGCTAACTATGGCTACACCTTC,CASSPDHTGLANYGYTF
.,TRBJ1-1,.,TRBV7-2,TGTGCCAGCAGCGCCTCGAGGGACACTGAAGCTTTCTTT,CASSASRDTEAFF
TRBD2,TRBJ2-3,few,TRBV4-2,TGTGCCAGCAGCCCCCTAGCGGGGATGGCAGATACGCAGTATTTT,CASSPLAGMADTQYF
.,TRBJ2-4,.,TRBV15,TGTGCCACCAGCAGTGAGGGGAGACGAGGCATTCAGTACTTC,CATSSEGRRGIQYF
.,TRBJ1-6,.,TRBV7-8,TGTGCCAGCAGCTTGCAGGACTATGGTTCACCCCTCCACTTT,CASSLQDYGSPLHF
.,TRBJ1-2,few,TRBV20-1,TGCAGTGCTATGTTTGTGGGACGGAACTATGGCTACACCTTC,CSAMFVGRNYGYTF
TRBD2,TRBJ2-3,few,TRBV12-3/TRBV12-4,TGTGCCAGCAAAGGACTAGCGGGGATGACAGATACGCAGTATTTT,CASKGLAGMTDTQYF
.,TRBJ1-3,few,TRBV6-6,TGTGCCAGCAGTGCTCGGTTGCGAAGCTCTGGAAACACCATATATTTT,CASSARLRSSGNTIYF
.,TRBJ2-5,few,TRBV10-3,TGTGCCATCAGTGTCCAGCTCCAAGAGACCCAGTACTTC,CAISVQLQETQYF
.,TRBJ2-4,few,TRBV11-2,TGTGCCAGCAGCCAAAGGGGGAGGCAGAACATTCAGTACTTC,CASSQRGRQNIQYF